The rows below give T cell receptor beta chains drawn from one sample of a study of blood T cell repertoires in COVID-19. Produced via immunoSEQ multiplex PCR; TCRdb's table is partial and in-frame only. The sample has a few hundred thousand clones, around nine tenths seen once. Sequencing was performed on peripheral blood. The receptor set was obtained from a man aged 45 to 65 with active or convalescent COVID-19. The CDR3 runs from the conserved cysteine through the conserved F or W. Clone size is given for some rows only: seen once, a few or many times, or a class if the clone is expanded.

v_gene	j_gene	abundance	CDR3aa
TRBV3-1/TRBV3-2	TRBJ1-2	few	CASSQINGGFRGYTF
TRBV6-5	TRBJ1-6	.	CASSYLSGHYNSPLHF
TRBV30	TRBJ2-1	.	CAWTDRGLYNEQFF
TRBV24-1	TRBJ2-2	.	CATSDPQLGLAGETGELFF
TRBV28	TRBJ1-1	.	CASCGQYTEAFF
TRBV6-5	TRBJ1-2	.	CASSLPTGRGYTF
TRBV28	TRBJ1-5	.	CASSLQAQPQHF
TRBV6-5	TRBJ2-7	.	CASSYSSAYSYEQYF
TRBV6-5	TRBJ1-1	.	CASSTGLPNTEAFF
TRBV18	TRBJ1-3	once	CASSPPGVFDGNTIYF
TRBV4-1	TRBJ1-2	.	CASSSRDSFNYGYTF
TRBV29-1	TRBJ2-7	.	CSVEARTSGSGEQYF
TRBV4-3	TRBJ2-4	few	CASSQDPPGADKNIQYF
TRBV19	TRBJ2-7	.	CASSIVGGQGPYEQYF
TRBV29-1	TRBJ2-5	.	CSVEQASGRAETQYF
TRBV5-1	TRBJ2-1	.	CASSVTPTSNEQFF
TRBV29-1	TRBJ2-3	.	CSVEDLGLAGGTDTQYF
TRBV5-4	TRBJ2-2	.	CASSRPGQGSTNTGELFF
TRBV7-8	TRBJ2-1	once	CASSSRRFNEQFF
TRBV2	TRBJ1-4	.	CASSWTVGGSEKLFF